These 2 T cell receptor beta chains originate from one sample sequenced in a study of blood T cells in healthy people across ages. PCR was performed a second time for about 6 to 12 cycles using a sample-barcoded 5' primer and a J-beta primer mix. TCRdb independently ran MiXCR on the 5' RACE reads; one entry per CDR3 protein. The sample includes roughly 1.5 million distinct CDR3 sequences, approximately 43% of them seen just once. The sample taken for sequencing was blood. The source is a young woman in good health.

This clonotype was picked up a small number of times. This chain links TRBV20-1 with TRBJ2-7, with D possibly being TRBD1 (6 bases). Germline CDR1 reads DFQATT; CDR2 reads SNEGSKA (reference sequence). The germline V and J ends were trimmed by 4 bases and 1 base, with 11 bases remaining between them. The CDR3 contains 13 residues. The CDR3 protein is CSAKFRGSYEQYF. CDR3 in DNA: TGCAGTGCTAAGTTCAGGGGTTCCTACGAGCAGTACTTC.

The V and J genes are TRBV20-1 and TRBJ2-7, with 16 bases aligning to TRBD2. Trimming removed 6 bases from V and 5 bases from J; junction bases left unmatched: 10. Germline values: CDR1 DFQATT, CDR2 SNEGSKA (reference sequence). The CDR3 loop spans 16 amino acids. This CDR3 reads CSAQGLAGGPGNEQYF. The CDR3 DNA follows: TGCAGTGCCCAGGGACTAGCGGGGGGGCCTGGGAACGAGCAGTACTTC.